This TCR beta chain stems from a study of blood T cell repertoires in COVID-19. Looking at the study overall: Whether acute or convalescent, the COVID-19 samples came from the United States, Italy and Spain. Sources were T cells, B-cell-depleted T cells, or PBMCs; the material itself was cDNA or gDNA.

In the study's own analysis: Amplifying reference gene primers gave estimates of nucleated cell counts. Produced via immunoSEQ multiplex PCR; TCRdb's table is partial and in-frame only. V, J and clone size reflect that table, while D and trimming were determined from the DNA. The sample yields 95,000 to 110,000 clones, approximately 88% seen once. V lost 4 bases to trimming and J lost 5 bases; unmatched junction nucleotides: 10. The CDR3 is 15 residues long. Per germline, CDR1 SGHRS and CDR2 YFSETQ. This chain connects TRBV5-1 to TRBJ2-3; 7 nucleotides line up with TRBD1. This clonotype originated in a human donor in a cohort sampled during active COVID-19. Material: peripheral blood. CDR3 DNA: TGCGCCAGCAGCGGGGGATCAGGGGGAAAAGATACGCAGTATTTT. It is translated as CASSGGSGGKDTQYF. The full variable domain, with the rest looked up from reference TRBV5-1 and TRBJ2-3, is KAGVTQTPRYLIKTRGQQVTLSCSPISGHRSVSWYQQTPGQGLQFLFEYFSETQRNKGNFPGRFSGRQFSNSRSEMNVSTLELGDSALYLCASSGGSGGKDTQYFGPGTRLTVL.